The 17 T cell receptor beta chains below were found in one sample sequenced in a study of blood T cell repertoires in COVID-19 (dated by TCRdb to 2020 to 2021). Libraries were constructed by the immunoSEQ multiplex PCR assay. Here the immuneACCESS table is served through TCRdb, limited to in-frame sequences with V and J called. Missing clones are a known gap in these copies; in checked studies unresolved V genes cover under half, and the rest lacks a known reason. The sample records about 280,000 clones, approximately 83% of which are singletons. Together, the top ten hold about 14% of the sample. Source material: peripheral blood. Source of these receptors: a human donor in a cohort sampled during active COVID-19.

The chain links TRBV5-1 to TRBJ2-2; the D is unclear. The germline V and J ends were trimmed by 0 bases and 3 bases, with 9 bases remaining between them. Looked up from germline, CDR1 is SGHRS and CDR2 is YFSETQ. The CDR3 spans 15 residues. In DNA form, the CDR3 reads TGCGCCAGCAGCTTGGCCCTAACTGACACCGGGGAGCTGTTTTTT. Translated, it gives CASSLALTDTGELFF.

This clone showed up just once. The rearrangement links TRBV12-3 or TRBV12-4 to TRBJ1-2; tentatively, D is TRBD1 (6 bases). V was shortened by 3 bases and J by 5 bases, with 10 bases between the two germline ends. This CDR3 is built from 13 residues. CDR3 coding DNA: TGTGCCAGCAGTTTGGGCCAGGGGTATGGCTACACCTTC. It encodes CASSLGQGYGYTF.

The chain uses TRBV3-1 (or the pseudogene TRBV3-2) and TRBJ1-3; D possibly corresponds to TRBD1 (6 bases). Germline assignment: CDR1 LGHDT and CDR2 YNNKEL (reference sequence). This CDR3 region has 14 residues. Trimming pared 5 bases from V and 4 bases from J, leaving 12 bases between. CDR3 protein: CASSVGTTGNTIYF. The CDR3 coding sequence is TGTGCCAGCAGCGTCGGGACAACCGGAAACACCATATATTTT.

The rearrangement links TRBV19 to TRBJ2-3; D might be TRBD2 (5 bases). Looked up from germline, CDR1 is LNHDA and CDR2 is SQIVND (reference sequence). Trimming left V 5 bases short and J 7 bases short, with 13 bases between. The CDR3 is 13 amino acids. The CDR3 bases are TGTGCCAGTAGTCCCGAGGGCCGGAATACGCAGTATTTT. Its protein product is CASSPEGRNTQYF.

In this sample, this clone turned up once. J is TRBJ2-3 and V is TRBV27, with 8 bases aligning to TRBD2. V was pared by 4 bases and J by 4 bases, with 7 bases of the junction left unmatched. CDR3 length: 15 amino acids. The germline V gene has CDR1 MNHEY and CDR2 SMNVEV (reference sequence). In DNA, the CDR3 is TGTGCCAGCAGTTGGGGGACTAGTAGGTCAGATACGCAGTATTTT. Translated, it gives CASSWGTSRSDTQYF.

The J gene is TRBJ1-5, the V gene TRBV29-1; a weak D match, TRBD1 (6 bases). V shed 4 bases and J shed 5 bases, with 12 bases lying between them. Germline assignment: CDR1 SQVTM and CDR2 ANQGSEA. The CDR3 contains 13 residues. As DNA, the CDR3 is TGCAGCGTTGCGGGGACAAACTATCAGCCCCAGCATTTT. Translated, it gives CSVAGTNYQPQHF.

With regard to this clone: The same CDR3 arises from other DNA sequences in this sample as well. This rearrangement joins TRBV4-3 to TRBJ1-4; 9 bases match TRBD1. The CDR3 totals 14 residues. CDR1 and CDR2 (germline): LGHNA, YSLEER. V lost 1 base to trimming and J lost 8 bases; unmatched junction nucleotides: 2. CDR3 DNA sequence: TGCGCCAGCAGCCAAGGACAGGGGGGCGAAAAACTGTTTTTT. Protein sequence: CASSQGQGGEKLFF.

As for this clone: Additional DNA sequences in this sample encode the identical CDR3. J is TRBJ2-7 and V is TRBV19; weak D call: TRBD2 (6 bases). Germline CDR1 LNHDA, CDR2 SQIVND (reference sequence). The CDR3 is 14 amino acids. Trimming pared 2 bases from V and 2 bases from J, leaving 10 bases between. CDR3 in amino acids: CASSITGLPYEQYF. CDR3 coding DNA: TGTGCCAGTAGTATAACGGGACTCCCCTACGAGCAGTACTTC.

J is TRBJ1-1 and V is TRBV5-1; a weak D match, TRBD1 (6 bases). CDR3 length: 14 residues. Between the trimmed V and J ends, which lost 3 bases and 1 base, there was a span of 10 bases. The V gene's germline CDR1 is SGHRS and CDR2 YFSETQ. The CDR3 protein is CASSSGDRNTEAFF. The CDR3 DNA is TGCGCCAGCAGCTCAGGGGATAGGAACACTGAAGCTTTCTTT. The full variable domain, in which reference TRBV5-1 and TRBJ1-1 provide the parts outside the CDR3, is KAGVTQTPRYLIKTRGQQVTLSCSPISGHRSVSWYQQTPGQGLQFLFEYFSETQRNKGNFPGRFSGRQFSNSRSEMNVSTLELGDSALYLCASSSGDRNTEAFFGQGTRLTVV.

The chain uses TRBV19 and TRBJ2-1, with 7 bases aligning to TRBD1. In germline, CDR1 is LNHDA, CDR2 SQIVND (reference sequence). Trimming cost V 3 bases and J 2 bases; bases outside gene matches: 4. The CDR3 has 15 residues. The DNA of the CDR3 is TGTGCCAGTAGTATGGGACAGCTCCCCTACAATGAGCAGTTCTTC. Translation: CASSMGQLPYNEQFF.

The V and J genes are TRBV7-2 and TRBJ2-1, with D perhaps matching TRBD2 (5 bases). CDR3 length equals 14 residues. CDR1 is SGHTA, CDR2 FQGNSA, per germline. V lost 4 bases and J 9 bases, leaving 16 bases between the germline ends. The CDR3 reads CASSYYGVEGEQFF. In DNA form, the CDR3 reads TGTGCCAGCAGCTATTATGGCGTCGAGGGTGAGCAGTTCTTC.

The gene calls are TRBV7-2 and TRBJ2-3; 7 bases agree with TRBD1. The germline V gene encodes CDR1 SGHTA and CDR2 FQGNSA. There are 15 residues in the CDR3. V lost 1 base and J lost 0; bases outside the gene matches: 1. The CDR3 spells CASSLEGASTDTQYF. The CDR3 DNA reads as TGTGCCAGCAGCTTAGAGGGGGCAAGCACAGATACGCAGTATTTT.

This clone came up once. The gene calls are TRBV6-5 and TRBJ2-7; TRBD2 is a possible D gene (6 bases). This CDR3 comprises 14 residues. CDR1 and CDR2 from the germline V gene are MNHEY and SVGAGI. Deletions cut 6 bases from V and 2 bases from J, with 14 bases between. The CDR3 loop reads CASRQGGETYEQYF. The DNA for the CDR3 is TGTGCCAGCAGGCAGGGAGGAGAAACCTACGAGCAGTACTTC.

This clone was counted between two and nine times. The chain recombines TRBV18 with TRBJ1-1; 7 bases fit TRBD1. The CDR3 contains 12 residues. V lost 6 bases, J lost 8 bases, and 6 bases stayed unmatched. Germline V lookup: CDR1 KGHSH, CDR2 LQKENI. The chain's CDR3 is CASSSDRREAFF. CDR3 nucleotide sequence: TGTGCCAGCTCCTCGGACAGGAGAGAAGCTTTCTTT.

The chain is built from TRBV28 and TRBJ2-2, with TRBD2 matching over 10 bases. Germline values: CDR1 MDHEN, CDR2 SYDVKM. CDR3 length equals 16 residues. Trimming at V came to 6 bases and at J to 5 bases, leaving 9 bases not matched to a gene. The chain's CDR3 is CASRGAGLAATGELFF. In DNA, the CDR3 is TGTGCCAGCAGAGGCGCAGGACTAGCGGCGACCGGGGAGCTGTTTTTT.

The CDR3 is CASSGSAGALTQDTQYF. The CDR3 DNA is TGTGCCAGCAGCGGTAGCGCGGGAGCCCTCACACAGGATACGCAGTATTTT. This rearrangement joins TRBV9 to TRBJ2-3; 7 bases are a match to TRBD2. The V gene's germline CDR1 is SGDLS and CDR2 YYNGEE. CDR3 length: 17 amino acids. After removal of 3 bases from V and 6 bases from J, the junction contained 16 bases not matched to a gene.

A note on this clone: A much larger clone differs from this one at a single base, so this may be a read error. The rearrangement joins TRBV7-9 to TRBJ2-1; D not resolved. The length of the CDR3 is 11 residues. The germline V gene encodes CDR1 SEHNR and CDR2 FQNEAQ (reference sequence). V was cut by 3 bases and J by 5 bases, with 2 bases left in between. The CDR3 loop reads CASSFNNEQFF. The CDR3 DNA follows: TGTGCCAGCAGCTTCAACAATGAGCAGTTCTTC.